This TCR beta chain was sequenced for a study of post-analysis software for immune sequencing data. Study-wide points: With F measure, samples from one preparation batch clustered together strongly. Versus controls, multiple sclerosis patients showed significantly lower diversity (normalized Chao1). Controls showed lower frequencies than patients for four to six TRBV segments, and TRBV5-6, TRBV5-1 and TRBV20-1 were among these.

The TCR beta cDNA libraries carried unique molecular identifiers. T cells numbering roughly 0.9 to 10 million yielded cDNA molecules that totaled about 500,000. In TCRdb, the PCR reads were re-called with MiXCR into one record per CDR3 protein. The data hold 180,000 or so distinct CDR3 sequences, with roughly 30% observed a single time. Germline-derived CDR1 and CDR2 are MNHEY and SVGAGI. The CDR3 runs to 13 residues. V was pared by 6 bases and J by 3 bases, with 11 bases between. This clonotype has ten or more counts. As yet, its antigen is unknown. The rearrangement joins TRBV6-5 to TRBJ1-1; no reliable D call. The specimen was blood. This TCR came from a girl between 2 and 17 years old with multiple sclerosis. The CDR3 sequence is CASSLGWDTEAFF. The CDR3, as DNA: TGTGCCAGCAGCCTGGGTTGGGACACTGAAGCTTTCTTT.